The 8 T cell receptor beta chains below were found in one sample sequenced in a study of blood T cell repertoires in COVID-19. This table comes from immunoSEQ multiplex PCR, and its TCRdb copy is limited to in-frame clones, with some not included. The sample includes fewer than 120,000 clones, over 60% of them seen just once. The sample comprised peripheral blood. Receptors originate from a woman of 80 years or more with active or convalescent COVID-19.

This clone was detected only once. The chain has TRBV24-1 and TRBJ1-1, with D possibly being TRBD1 (5 bases). V lost 4 bases, J lost 3 bases, and 8 bases lay in between. This CDR3 contains 13 residues. The germline gives CDR1 KGHDR, CDR2 SFDVKD. This CDR3 is CATSESGYTEAFF. In nucleotides, the CDR3 is TGTGCCACCAGTGAGTCAGGGTACACTGAAGCTTTCTTT.

The gene calls are TRBV27 and TRBJ2-7, with a tentative D call TRBD1 (6 bases). CDR1 and CDR2 (germline): MNHEY, SMNVEV (reference sequence). Trimming pared 1 base from V and 2 bases from J, leaving 9 bases between. The length of the CDR3 is 14 residues. The CDR3 spells CASSLFPGAYEQYF. CDR3 sequence (DNA): TGTGCCAGCAGTTTATTCCCAGGGGCCTACGAGCAGTACTTC.

The DNA for the CDR3 is TGTGCCAGCAGTACGAAGGGACTAGCGAGCACAGATACGCAGTATTTT. Protein sequence: CASSTKGLASTDTQYF. The rearrangement uses TRBV25-1 and TRBJ2-3, with TRBD2 matching 10 bases. This CDR3 is 16 amino acids long. Germline V CDR1 and CDR2: MGHDK, SYGVNS. J lost 0 bases, V lost 5 bases, and 5 bases had no gene match.

V and J are TRBV6-1 and TRBJ1-2; 8 bases agree with TRBD1. In germline, CDR1 is MNHNS, CDR2 SASEGT. CDR3 length equals 13 residues. Losses at the gene ends were 2 bases for V and 4 bases for J; bases not matched to a gene: 0. CDR3 bases: TGTGCCAGCAGTGAACAGGGGGCCTATGGCTACACCTTC. This gives the protein CASSEQGAYGYTF.

This sequence joins TRBV30 and TRBJ1-1; 8 bases map to TRBD1. Germline loops: CDR1 GTSNPN, CDR2 SVGIG (reference sequence). The CDR3 length is 12 residues. With V trimmed by 3 bases and J by 8 bases, 5 bases remained unmatched. The CDR3 sequence is CAWRDREGEAFF. Written as DNA, the CDR3 is TGTGCCTGGAGGGACAGGGAGGGAGAAGCTTTCTTT.

The CDR3 DNA sequence: TGTGCCAGCAGCTTAGTAGGCAGGGGGCTGTACACCGGGGAGCTGTTTTTT. Protein: CASSLVGRGLYTGELFF. The rearrangement links TRBV5-4 to TRBJ2-2; 8 positions match TRBD1. J gave up 3 bases and V 2 bases, and 9 bases lay outside the gene matches. The CDR3 has 17 amino acids. CDR1 SGHNT and CDR2 YYREEE come from the germline V gene (reference sequence).

The V and J genes are TRBV21-1 and TRBJ1-1; TRBD1 is taken as the D call from the table, unchecked against the DNA. TRBV21-1 is assigned pseudogene status. The CDR3 length is 17 residues. The CDR3 loop is CASSNSETPPLNTEAFF. The CDR3 DNA follows: TGTGCCAGCAGCAATTCTGAGACACCTCCTCTGAACACTGAAGCTTTCTTT.

The chain couples TRBV20-1 to TRBJ2-1; 8 bases are a match to TRBD2. CDR1 and CDR2 from the germline V gene are DFQATT and SNEGSKA (reference sequence). V trimming: 3 bases; J trimming: 12 bases; junction bases outside the gene matches: 13. The CDR3 has 14 amino acids. CDR3 sequence: CSASIPAGETGQFF. The CDR3 DNA sequence: TGCAGTGCTAGTATTCCAGCGGGAGAGACTGGGCAGTTCTTC.